This T cell receptor (beta chain) was sequenced in a study of vaccination and CD4 T cells after COVID-19. The overall study: SARS-CoV-2 had been detected by nasal swab PCR in convalescent patients; about ten were mild, one severe. Control cultures, each given a CEFX pool, an HIV-1 Nef pool, or no peptide, were included.

The study, taken as a whole, reports: It was found that, in convalescent patients, 304 of 307 vaccine-specific clones were spike mono-reactive.

Time point noted: late sampling 161 to 241 days after vaccination in three convalescent patients. This sample's treatment: roughly 11-day PBMC culture with coronavirus spike peptide pools or control peptides (ViraFEST assay). Once peptide pools had expanded antigen-specific T cells, ViraFEST sequenced TCRs. Sequence data for DNA of cultured CD4+ T cells were generated by the Oncomine TCR Beta short-read assay. TCRdb reanalysed the PCR reads using MiXCR and keeps one entry per CDR3 protein. Here the sample spans about 23,000 distinct CDR3 sequences, 30% to 35% being singletons. The CDR3 has 10 amino acids. Germline values: CDR1 SQVTM, CDR2 ANQGSEA. V lost 3 bases and J lost 3, with 2 bases in between. This clonotype was seen only a few times. As yet, its antigen is unknown.

The sample consisted of CD4+ T cells from blood, cultured in vitro, taken about 7 months after SARS-CoV-2 vaccination. The source is a human donor who had recovered from COVID-19. This rearrangement joins TRBV29-1 to TRBJ2-5; D not resolved. CDR3 loop: CSVDEETQYF. The CDR3 DNA follows: TGCAGCGTTGATGAAGAGACCCAGTACTTC. Full variable domain (rest looked up from reference TRBV29-1 and TRBJ2-5): SAVISQKPSRDICQRGTSLTIQCQVDSQVTMMFWYRQQPGQSLTLIATANQGSEATYESGFVIDKFPISRPNLTFSTLTVSNMSPEDSSIYLCSVDEETQYFGPGTRLLVL.